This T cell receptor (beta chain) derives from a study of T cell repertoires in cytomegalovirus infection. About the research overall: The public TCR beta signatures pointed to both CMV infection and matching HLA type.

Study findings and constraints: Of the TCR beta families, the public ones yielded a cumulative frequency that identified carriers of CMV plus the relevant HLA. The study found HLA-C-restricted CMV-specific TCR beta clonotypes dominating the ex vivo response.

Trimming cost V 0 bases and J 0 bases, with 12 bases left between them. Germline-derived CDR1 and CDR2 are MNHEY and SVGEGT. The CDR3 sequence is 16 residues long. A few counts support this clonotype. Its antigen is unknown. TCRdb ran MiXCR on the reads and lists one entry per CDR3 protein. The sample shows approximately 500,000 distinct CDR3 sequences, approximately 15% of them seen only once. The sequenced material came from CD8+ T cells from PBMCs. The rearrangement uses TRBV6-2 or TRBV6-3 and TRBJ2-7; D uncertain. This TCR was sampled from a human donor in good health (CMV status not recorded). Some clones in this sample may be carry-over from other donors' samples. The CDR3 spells CASSYSRQRSSYEQYF. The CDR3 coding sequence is TGTGCCAGCAGTTACTCGAGACAAAGGTCCTCCTACGAGCAGTACTTC.